A single sample gave rise to the 20 T cell receptor beta chains below, sequenced in a study of cytomegalovirus exposure and HLA in healthy donors. PCR involved 60 Vbeta and 13 Jbeta primers. Assay: immunoSEQ multiplex PCR; the TCRdb copy retains only in-frame clones and omits some. The table gives under 200,000 clones; the top ten clones make up approximately 0.72% of it. The sequenced material came from PBMCs. The receptors were sampled from a woman under 30 in good health and CMV-seropositive.

The rearrangement links TRBV5-6 to TRBJ1-2; D gene uncertain. This CDR3 is 13 amino acids long. From germline, CDR1 is SGHDT and CDR2 YYEEEE. Trimming pared 4 bases from V and 6 bases from J, leaving 13 bases between. The chain's CDR3 is CASSPDRRDGYTF. The CDR3 bases are TGTGCCAGCAGCCCGGATCGTCGGGATGGCTACACCTTC. Complete variable domain (other parts from reference TRBV5-6 and TRBJ1-2): DAGVTQSPTHLIKTRGQQVTLRCSPKSGHDTVSWYQQALGQGPQFIFQYYEEEERQRGNFPDRFSGHQFPNYSSELNVNALLLGDSALYLCASSPDRRDGYTFGSGTRLTVV.

The chain employs TRBV6-5 and TRBJ2-3; weak D call: TRBD1 (6 bases). This CDR3 comprises 16 residues. V gave up 4 bases and J gave up 6 bases, with 20 bases separating them. CDR1 and CDR2 (germline): MNHEY, SVGAGI. This chain's CDR3 is CASSFIQGPDRDTQYF. CDR3 nucleotides: TGTGCCAGCAGTTTCATTCAGGGGCCCGATAGGGATACGCAGTATTTT.

J is TRBJ1-1 and V is TRBV5-1; possible D gene TRBD1, 6 bases. Trimming removed 4 bases from V and 2 bases from J, with 24 bases in between. The germline V gene encodes CDR1 SGHRS and CDR2 YFSETQ. The CDR3 length is 18 residues. CDR3 region: CASSPRATAGATNTEAFF. CDR3 in DNA: TGCGCCAGCAGCCCGCGGGCTACTGCAGGGGCCACTAACACTGAAGCTTTCTTT.

V is TRBV15 and J is TRBJ1-1; D is unresolved. Between the trimmed V and J ends, which lost 8 bases and 6 bases, there was a span of 16 bases. This CDR3 has 13 residues. CDR1 and CDR2 from the germline V gene are LNHNV and YYDKDF (reference sequence). CDR3 coding DNA: TGTGCCACCCAGGCAGGTTGGGAGGCTGAAGCTTTCTTT. This gives the protein CATQAGWEAEAFF.

The chain combines TRBV5-1 with TRBJ2-5; D is unclear. Germline loops: CDR1 SGHRS, CDR2 YFSETQ. The CDR3 runs to 12 residues. Trimming removed 2 bases from V and 2 bases from J, with 4 bases in between. CDR3 sequence (DNA): TGCGCCAGCAGCTTTACACAAGAGACCCAGTACTTC. Its translation: CASSFTQETQYF.

The chain couples TRBV7-9 to TRBJ2-7; no clear D. The CDR3 is 12 residues long. V was shortened by 5 bases and J by 2 bases, with 7 bases between the two germline ends. CDR1 is SEHNR, CDR2 FQNEAQ, per germline (reference sequence). The CDR3 here is CASSQQTYEQYF. CDR3 in DNA: TGTGCCAGCAGCCAACAAACCTACGAGCAGTACTTC.

The chain is built from TRBV5-1 and TRBJ2-3, with TRBD2 as a possible D gene (5 bases). CDR1 is SGHRS and CDR2 is YFSETQ in the germline V gene. This CDR3 has 15 amino acids. V shed 3 bases and J shed 4 bases, with 15 bases lying between them. Written as DNA, the CDR3 is TGCGCCAGCAGCTCTGGACTTGATGGCGCAGATACGCAGTATTTT. Protein product: CASSSGLDGADTQYF.

V is TRBV14 and J is TRBJ1-1; TRBD1 might be the D (5 bases). V was cut by 7 bases and J by 1 base, with 7 bases left in between. The CDR3 sequence is 12 residues long. CDR1 is SGHDN and CDR2 is FVKESK in the germline V gene. Here the CDR3 reads CASKRGNTEAFF. The CDR3, as DNA: TGTGCCAGCAAAAGGGGGAACACTGAAGCTTTCTTT.

The V call is TRBV19, the J call TRBJ1-4; D unclear. Between the trimmed V and J ends, which lost 6 bases and 7 bases, there was a span of 12 bases. Per germline, CDR1 LNHDA and CDR2 SQIVND (reference sequence). This CDR3 region has 13 residues. The CDR3 nucleotides are TGTGCCAGTAGCGTGCGGCTCAGTGAAAAACTGTTTTTT. The encoded protein is CASSVRLSEKLFF. Using reference TRBV19 and TRBJ1-4 for the parts outside the CDR3, the full variable domain is DGGITQSPKYLFRKEGQNVTLSCEQNLNHDAMYWYRQDPGQGLRLIYYSQIVNDFQKGDIAEGYSVSREKKESFPLTVTSAQKNPTAFYLCASSVRLSEKLFFGSGTQLSVL.

The chain carries TRBV5-8 and TRBJ1-6; 9 bases are a match to TRBD1. Trimming cost V 1 base and J 6 bases; bases outside gene matches: 2. The length of the CDR3 is 15 residues. Germline loops: CDR1 SGHTS, CDR2 YDEGEE. The CDR3, as DNA: TGTGCCAGCAGCTTGACAGGGGGCTTTAATTCACCCCTCCACTTT. It encodes CASSLTGGFNSPLHF.

V and J are TRBV7-9 and TRBJ2-1, with D possibly being TRBD2 (6 bases). Per the germline V gene, CDR1 is SEHNR and CDR2 is FQNEAQ (reference sequence). Deletions cut 3 bases from V and 4 bases from J, with 16 bases between. CDR3 length equals 16 residues. The CDR3 sequence is CASSLGRSGLYNEQFF. The CDR3 DNA follows: TGTGCCAGCAGCTTGGGCAGGAGCGGGCTGTACAATGAGCAGTTCTTC.

This chain joins TRBV6-1 and TRBJ2-5, with TRBD2 identical over 12 bases. Per germline, CDR1 MNHNS and CDR2 SASEGT. This CDR3 comprises 13 residues. After removal of 11 bases from V and 5 bases from J, the junction contained 6 bases not matched to a gene. The CDR3 spells CAGRLAGAETQYF. The CDR3 coding sequence is TGTGCCGGTAGACTAGCGGGAGCCGAGACCCAGTACTTC.

This chain uses TRBV15 with TRBJ2-7; 8 positions match TRBD1. V was clipped by 5 bases and J by 4 bases; unmatched bases: 13. The CDR3 has 16 residues. Germline loops: CDR1 LNHNV, CDR2 YYDKDF (reference sequence). CDR3 in amino acids: CATSWRGVRGLYEQYF. CDR3 nucleotide sequence: TGTGCCACCAGCTGGAGGGGTGTCAGGGGGCTTTACGAGCAGTACTTC.

This chain joins TRBV15 and TRBJ2-5; D unclear. From germline, CDR1 is LNHNV and CDR2 YYDKDF (reference sequence). The CDR3 is made up of 12 amino acids. V gave up 4 bases and J gave up 3 bases, with 6 bases separating them. The CDR3 reads CATSTVKETQYF. In DNA form, the CDR3 reads TGTGCCACCAGCACAGTTAAAGAGACCCAGTACTTC.

The J gene is TRBJ2-6, the V gene TRBV10-2; TRBD2 agrees at 7 bases. The ends lost 0 bases at V and 0 bases at J; junction bases unmatched: 11. Germline V gene lookup returns CDR1 WSHSY and CDR2 SAAADI. This CDR3 has 20 amino acids. The CDR3 sequence: CASSESSWEGLSSGANVLTF. The DNA for the CDR3 is TGCGCCAGCAGTGAGTCGAGTTGGGAGGGGTTAAGCTCTGGGGCCAACGTCCTGACTTTC.

This chain uses TRBV6-7 with TRBJ1-4; 10 bases are shared with TRBD1. TRBV6-7 qualifies as an ORF whose function is uncertain. J gave up 7 bases and V 4 bases, and 3 bases lay outside the gene matches. There are 14 residues in the CDR3. CDR3 coding DNA: TGTGCCAGCAGTTCGGGACAGGGGACTGAAAAACTGTTTTTT. Amino acids: CASSSGQGTEKLFF.

This chain uses TRBV27 with TRBJ1-2; D unresolved. Trimming left V 5 bases short and J 6 bases short, with 19 bases between. Germline V gene sequence: CDR1 MNHEY, CDR2 SMNVEV (reference sequence). This CDR3 is built from 15 residues. CDR3 DNA: TGTGCCAGCAGTGGCTACGGTATAGCGTTCGATGGCTACACCTTC. It yields the protein CASSGYGIAFDGYTF.

V is TRBV9 and J is TRBJ2-5; 7 bases are a match to TRBD1. The CDR3 loop spans 13 amino acids. Germline CDR1 reads SGDLS; CDR2 reads YYNGEE. V was clipped by 5 bases and J by 3 bases; unmatched bases: 4. CDR3 region: CASSLTGKETQYF. CDR3 in DNA: TGTGCCAGCAGTCTGACAGGGAAAGAGACCCAGTACTTC. Using reference TRBV9 and TRBJ2-5 for the parts outside the CDR3, the full variable domain is DSGVTQTPKHLITATGQRVTLRCSPRSGDLSVYWYQQSLDQGLQFLIQYYNGEERAKGNILERFSAQQFPDLHSELNLSSLELGDSALYFCASSLTGKETQYFGPGTRLLVL.

J is TRBJ1-2 and V is TRBV25-1; TRBD1 agrees at 8 bases. Germline CDR1 reads MGHDK; CDR2 reads SYGVNS. With 3 bases clipped from V and 3 bases from J, the junction kept 6 bases outside the gene matches. The CDR3 sequence is 15 residues long. The DNA of the CDR3 is TGTGCCAGCAGTGATCCGACAGGGGAAGACTATGGCTACACCTTC. It translates to CASSDPTGEDYGYTF.

The chain recombines TRBV19 with TRBJ2-7; 8 positions match TRBD1. Germline assignment: CDR1 LNHDA and CDR2 SQIVND (reference sequence). The CDR3 extends over 15 amino acids. Germline trimming cut 3 bases from V and 6 bases from J; bases unmatched to any gene: 10. CDR3 region: CASSIRRTGLGEQYF. The CDR3 DNA follows: TGTGCCAGTAGTATTCGGAGGACAGGGCTAGGCGAGCAGTACTTC.